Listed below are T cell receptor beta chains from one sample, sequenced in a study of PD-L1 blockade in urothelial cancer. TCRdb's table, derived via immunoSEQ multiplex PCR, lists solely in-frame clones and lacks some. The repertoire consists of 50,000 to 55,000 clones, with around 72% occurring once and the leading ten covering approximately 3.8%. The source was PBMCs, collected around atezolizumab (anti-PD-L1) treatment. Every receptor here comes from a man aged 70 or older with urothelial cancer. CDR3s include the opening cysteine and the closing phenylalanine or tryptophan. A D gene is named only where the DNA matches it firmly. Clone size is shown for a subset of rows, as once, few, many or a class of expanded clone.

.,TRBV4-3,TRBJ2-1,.,CASSQEDRVNEQFF
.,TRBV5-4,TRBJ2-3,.,CASSFGRGSSTDTQYF
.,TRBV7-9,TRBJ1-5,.,CASSLGFGEGFNQPQHF
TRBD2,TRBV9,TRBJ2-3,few,CASSVTFSLAGLGTDTQYF
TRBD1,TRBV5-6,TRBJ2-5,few,CASSRDRGRETQYF
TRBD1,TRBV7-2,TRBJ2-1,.,CASSLWTGADEQFF
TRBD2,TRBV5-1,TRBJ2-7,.,CASSLSGGTSTWEQYF
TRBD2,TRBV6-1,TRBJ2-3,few,CASSSGRATDTQYF
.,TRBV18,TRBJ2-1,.,CASSLMGLAEGEQFF
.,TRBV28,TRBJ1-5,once,CASSSPGSVWQPQHF
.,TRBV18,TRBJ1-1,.,CASSSTLNTEAFF
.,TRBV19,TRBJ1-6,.,CASRSRGNSPLHF
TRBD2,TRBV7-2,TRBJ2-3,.,CASSSWTSGRPDTQYF
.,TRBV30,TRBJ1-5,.,CAWSLGLSNQPQHF
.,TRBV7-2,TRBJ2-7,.,CASSFSRASHEQYF
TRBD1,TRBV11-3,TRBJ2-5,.,CASSLGAGGRETQYF
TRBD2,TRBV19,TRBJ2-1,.,CASSIATAGRYNEQFF
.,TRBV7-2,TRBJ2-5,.,CASSPQTFQETQYF
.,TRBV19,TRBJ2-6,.,CASSPRGGTANVLTF
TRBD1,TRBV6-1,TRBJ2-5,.,CASSLRTGWTQYF
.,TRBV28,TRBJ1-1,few,CASSPPGEGDTEAFF
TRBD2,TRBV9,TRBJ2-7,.,CASSVTGTSPREQYF
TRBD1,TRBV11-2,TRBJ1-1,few,CASSSTGGWVNTEAFF